This T cell receptor beta chain was captured in a study of CD8 T cells in ankylosing spondylitis (dated by TCRdb to 2016 to 2017). Regarding the study in general: To find TCR variants linked to disease, the study profiled T cell receptor beta repertoires in ankylosing spondylitis patients and healthy donors. The full study cohort comprised about 25 ankylosing spondylitis patients and 85 to 120 healthy donors. Peripheral blood samples were taken, and synovial fluid was additionally collected from ankylosing spondylitis patients. On the study overall, not on this receptor specifically: The disease-linked clones had a CD8+ phenotype and were found at relatively low frequencies in peripheral blood. Blood from ankylosing spondylitis patients appeared to be characterized by a TCR beta motif made up of under ten highly homologous amino acid variants. Some motif variants had previously been reported in the synovial fluid and blood of reactive arthritis patients, which suggests shared mechanisms of disease initiation. According to the report, matched synovial fluid samples from ankylosing spondylitis patients were significantly enriched for the disease-linked clones.

The CDR3 holds 15 amino acids from the cysteine to the phenylalanine. The read is trimmed to its CDR3 DNA, 45 bases read in frame from base 1. CDR1 is given as KGHDR and CDR2 as SFDVKD, both from the germline V gene. The trim is 9 bases for V and 2 bases for J, with a gap of 15 bases between the germline ends. This clonotype was counted many times. It has no known antigen specificity. Base qualities are not recorded, but no much larger clone differs from it by a single base. Sequenced on an Illumina HiSeq 2500. TCR beta libraries were prepared by quantitative 5'-RACE with molecular barcodes. The paper's data handling went like this. A new computational method based on a probabilistic model of VDJ rearrangement was used to identify disease-linked TCR variants. The public reads were reprocessed in TCRdb via fastp at Q25 and MiXCR, keeping in-frame beta chains. Rows are combined by CDR3 protein, so each entry shows the most common genes and DNA. These V and J calls are TCRdb output, not the study's own analysis. This sample holds 210,000 or so distinct CDR3 sequences; approximately 8% were observed only once. The ten largest clones take up roughly 4.9% of the sample.

Sequenced input: blood, either unsorted or a sorted T cell fraction (not recorded which). Rearrangement joined TRBV24-1 to TRBJ2-2, with TRBD1 as a weak D call on 6 bases. The TCR originated in a female donor with ankylosing spondylitis or in good health (not recorded which). The CDR3 region reads CATGRRDTNTGELFF. The bases are TGTGCCACCGGACGCCGGGACACAAACACCGGGGAGCTGTTTTTT.